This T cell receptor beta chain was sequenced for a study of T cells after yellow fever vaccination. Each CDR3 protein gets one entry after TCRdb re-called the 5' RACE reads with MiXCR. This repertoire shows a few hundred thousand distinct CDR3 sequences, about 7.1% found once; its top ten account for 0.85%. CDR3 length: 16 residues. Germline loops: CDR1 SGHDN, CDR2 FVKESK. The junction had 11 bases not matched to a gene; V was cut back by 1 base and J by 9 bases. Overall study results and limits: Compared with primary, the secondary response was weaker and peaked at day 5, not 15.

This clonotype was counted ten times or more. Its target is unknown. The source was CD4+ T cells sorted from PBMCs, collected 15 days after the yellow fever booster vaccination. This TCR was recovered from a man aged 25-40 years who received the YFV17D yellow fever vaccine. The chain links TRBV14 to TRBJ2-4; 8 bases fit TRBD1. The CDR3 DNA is TGTGCCAGCAGCCAAGCATCACCCAGGACAGGGACCATTCAGTACTTC. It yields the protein CASSQASPRTGTIQYF. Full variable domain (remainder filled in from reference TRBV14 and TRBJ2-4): EAGVTQFPSHSVIEKGQTVTLRCDPISGHDNLYWYRRVMGKEIKFLLHFVKESKQDESGMPNNRFLAERTGGTYSTLKVQPAELEDSGVYFCASSQASPRTGTIQYFGAGTRLSVL.